This T cell receptor (beta chain) was captured in a study of blood T cell repertoires in COVID-19. Assay: immunoSEQ multiplex PCR; the TCRdb copy retains only in-frame clones and omits some. Of some 30,000 clones listed, 65% to 90% are singletons. The CDR3 spans 14 residues. The germline V gene encodes CDR1 LNHNV and CDR2 YYDKDF (reference sequence). Trimming took off 5 bases at V and 2 bases at J, with 9 bases between the two ends. The clonotype was recovered from a man aged 60 to 75 with active COVID-19. Sequenced sample: peripheral blood. The chain is built from TRBV15 and TRBJ2-2, with D unclear. CDR3 bases: TGTGCCACCAGCGGGCTACCAAACACCGGGGAGCTGTTTTTT. This codes for CATSGLPNTGELFF.